Shown below are 3 T cell receptor beta chains from a single sample sequenced in a study of shared clonotypes between healthy human individuals. TCRdb's table, derived via immunoSEQ multiplex PCR, lists solely in-frame clones and lacks some. The sample comprises millions of clones, about 92% of which are singletons, and 0.39% rests with the top ten. The specimen sequenced was naive CD4+ T cells from PBMCs. Subset noted: CD45RA+ positively selected. These receptors were collected from a man aged 18 to 30 in good health. Some clones in this sample may be carry-over from other donors' samples.

The rearrangement uses TRBV9 and TRBJ2-2; 8 nucleotides align to TRBD2. With V trimmed by 6 bases and J by 5 bases, 9 bases remained unmatched. CDR1 SGDLS and CDR2 YYNGEE come from the germline V gene. The CDR3 spans 15 residues. As DNA, the CDR3 is TGTGCCAGCACGGTGCGGGAGGAGTATACCGGGGAGCTGTTTTTT. This encodes CASTVREEYTGELFF.

A note on this clone: Other DNA sequences from this sample encode an identical CDR3 as well. This chain joins TRBV20-1 and TRBJ2-1; D call uncertain. CDR3 size: 10 residues. V lost 3 bases and J lost 7, with 4 bases in between. Germline V CDR1 and CDR2: DFQATT, SNEGSKA (reference sequence). As DNA, the CDR3 is TGCAGTGCTAGGGCGAATGAGCAGTTCTTC. Its protein product is CSARANEQFF.

J is TRBJ1-3 and V is TRBV11-2, with D possibly matching TRBD1 (6 bases). With 5 bases removed from V and 0 bases from J, the gap between germline ends came to 14 bases. Germline CDR1 and CDR2: SGHAT and FQNNGV. The CDR3 length is 16 residues. CDR3: CASSPLTGFSGNTIYF. The CDR3 DNA reads TGTGCCAGCAGCCCCTTGACAGGCTTCTCTGGAAACACCATATATTTT.